These 21 T cell receptor beta chains were all obtained from the same sample, sequenced in a study of blood T cells in healthy people across ages. Primed by a sample-barcoded 5' primer and a J-beta primer mix, a second PCR proceeded for 7 to 11 cycles. Each CDR3 protein is one row after TCRdb ran MiXCR on the 5' RACE reads. This table holds approximately 690,000 distinct CDR3 sequences, roughly 53% found once. Material: blood. The origin of the receptors is a man in his fifties or sixties in good health.

About this clonotype: This may come from a read error, since a much larger clone is one base off. This chain connects TRBV7-9 to TRBJ2-7, with TRBD1 matching 10 bases. The CDR3 totals 14 residues. Trimming took 7 bases from V and 3 from J; bases not matched to a gene: 6. CDR1 and CDR2 from the germline V gene are SEHNR and FQNEAQ (reference sequence). In nucleotides, the CDR3 is TGTGCCAGCAATTCCGGGACAGGGGTCTACGAGCAGTACTTC. Encoded protein: CASNSGTGVYEQYF.

This clonotype was recorded a few times. The V call is TRBV5-1, the J call TRBJ2-3; 9 positions agree with TRBD1. The germline V gene has CDR1 SGHRS and CDR2 YFSETQ. V shed 3 bases and J 5 bases; nucleotides not matched to a gene: 4. CDR3 length equals 14 residues. DNA for the CDR3: TGCGCCAGCAGCTGGACAGGGGCTGGAGATACGCAGTATTTT. It specifies CASSWTGAGDTQYF.

CDR3 protein: CASSPRAGGDQYF. For the CDR3, the DNA is TGTGCCAGCTCACCACGGGCCGGGGGAGACCAGTACTTC. The J gene is TRBJ2-5, the V gene TRBV18; maybe TRBD2 (6 bases). V was pared by 1 base and J by 10 bases, with 13 bases between. CDR1 and CDR2 (germline): KGHSH, LQKENI. CDR3 size: 13 residues. The full variable domain, completed using reference TRBV18 and TRBJ2-5, is NAGVMQNPRHLVRRRGQEARLRCSPMKGHSHVYWYRQLPEEGLKFMVYLQKENIIDESGMPKERFSAEFPKEGPSILRIQQVVRGDSAAYFCASSPRAGGDQYFGPGTRLLVL.

The chain is built from TRBV15 and TRBJ2-1; D gene ambiguous. This CDR3 has 16 residues. Per germline, CDR1 LNHNV and CDR2 YYDKDF (reference sequence). Trimming shortened V by 0 bases and J by 3 bases, and 12 bases separated the two germline ends. For the CDR3, the DNA is TGTGCCACCAGCAGAGATCGTACGGGTTACTACAATGAGCAGTTCTTC. Its protein product is CATSRDRTGYYNEQFF.

The sample holds many counts of this clonotype. CDR3 sequence: CSARPGTVSEKLFF. CDR3 nucleotide sequence: TGCAGTGCTCGCCCGGGTACCGTCAGTGAAAAACTGTTTTTT. The V gene is TRBV20-1, the J gene TRBJ1-4; D uncertain. V was pared by 5 bases and J by 7 bases, with 17 bases between. Looked up from germline, CDR1 is DFQATT and CDR2 is SNEGSKA (reference sequence). The CDR3 sequence is 14 residues long.

This clonotype was seen ten or more times. The V and J genes are TRBV28 and TRBJ2-6; no clear D gene. The V and J ends lost 10 bases and 0 bases respectively, with 7 bases between them. Germline V lookup: CDR1 MDHEN, CDR2 SYDVKM. The CDR3 loop spans 13 amino acids. DNA of the CDR3: TGTGCCACCCGCGGCTCTGGGGCCAACGTCCTGACTTTC. Its protein is CATRGSGANVLTF.

This clonotype was recorded at least ten times. This chain links TRBV14 with TRBJ1-6, with 11 bases matching TRBD1. Germline V gives CDR1 SGHDN, CDR2 FVKESK. This CDR3 has 16 residues. The junction had 4 bases not matched to a gene; V was cut back by 2 bases and J by 7 bases. The CDR3 DNA follows: TGTGCCAGCAGCCAATTGGGACAGGGGGACAATTCACCCCTCCACTTT. Its translation: CASSQLGQGDNSPLHF.

On this clonotype itself: At one of its ends the junction is not consistent with the germline gene, which may arise from a read error. The chain recombines TRBV12-3 or TRBV12-4 with TRBJ2-5; a possible D gene is TRBD2 (6 bases). CDR3 length: 15 amino acids. The CDR3 nucleotides are TGTGCCAGCAGTTTTTGGGGACTGGACCAAGGGACCCAGTACTTC. Its protein is CASSFWGLDQGTQYF.

The rearrangement links TRBV20-1 to TRBJ2-4; D not resolved. The last part of the DNA fits TRBJ2-5 better; the J call may be wrong. Germline-derived CDR1 and CDR2 are DFQATT and SNEGSKA (reference sequence). The CDR3 contains 14 residues. The CDR3 region has the DNA TGCAGTGCTAGGGTTCCTTGGGATCGAGAGACCCAGTACTTC. This encodes CSARVPWDRETQYF.

This clonotype has just one count. The chain recombines TRBV6-1 with TRBJ2-7, with D perhaps matching TRBD1 or TRBD2 (6 bases each). Per germline, CDR1 MNHNS and CDR2 SASEGT. This CDR3 is built from 13 residues. V was trimmed by 6 bases and J by 4 bases, leaving 13 bases between them. In DNA, the CDR3 is TGTGCCAGCAGACCCGGAGGGGGTTACGAGCAGTACTTC. This encodes CASRPGGGYEQYF.

The V call is TRBV6-2 or TRBV6-3, the J call TRBJ1-5, with TRBD1 matching over 7 bases. In germline, CDR1 is MNHEY, CDR2 SVGEGT. CDR3 length equals 15 residues. V was pared by 4 bases and J by 4 bases, with 7 bases of the junction left unmatched. CDR3 residues: CASSSAGTVNQPQHF. The CDR3 DNA is TGTGCCAGCAGTTCCGCCGGGACAGTGAATCAGCCCCAGCATTTT.

This chain links TRBV4-1 with TRBJ2-5; 12 positions match TRBD2. V lost 2 bases to trimming and J lost 11 bases; unmatched junction nucleotides: 12. The CDR3 is 16 residues long. Germline V gene sequence: CDR1 MGHRA, CDR2 YSYEKL. CDR3 bases: TGCGCCAGCAGCCAACGACTAGCGGGGGAGTACAATGAGCAGTACTTC. It specifies CASSQRLAGEYNEQYF.

As to this clonotype: One base away lies a much larger clone, so this may be a sequencing read error. The chain links TRBV10-3 to TRBJ2-6; D tentatively reads TRBD1 or TRBD2 (5 bases each). Per germline, CDR1 ENHRY and CDR2 SYGVKD. The CDR3 contains 16 residues. The germline V and J ends were trimmed by 7 bases and 0 bases, with 13 bases remaining between them. CDR3 residues: CAINRGSGSGANVLTF. The CDR3 DNA reads TGTGCCATCAACCGGGGCAGCGGCTCTGGGGCCAACGTCCTGACTTTC.

This rearrangement joins TRBV15 to TRBJ1-4, with a tentative D call TRBD1 (5 bases). With 2 bases removed from V and 2 bases from J, the gap between germline ends came to 9 bases. In germline, CDR1 is LNHNV, CDR2 YYDKDF (reference sequence). This CDR3 contains 15 residues. The CDR3 region is CATSRQGRTNEKLFF. CDR3 DNA: TGTGCCACCAGCAGACAGGGACGGACTAATGAAAAACTGTTTTTT. Based on the CDR3 plus reference TRBV15 and TRBJ1-4, the full variable domain is DAMVIQNPRYQVTQFGKPVTLSCSQTLNHNVMYWYQQKSSQAPKLLFHYYDKDFNNEADTPDNFQSRRPNTSFCFLDIRSPGLGDTAMYLCATSRQGRTNEKLFFGSGTQLSVL.

The CDR3 bases are TGTGCCATCAGTGATTACGGATCCTTCTACGAGCAGTACTTC. Protein sequence: CAISDYGSFYEQYF. The J gene is TRBJ2-7, the V gene TRBV10-3, with unresolved D. V lost 3 bases, J lost 3 bases, and 12 bases lay in between. This CDR3 region has 14 residues. Per the germline V gene, CDR1 is ENHRY and CDR2 is SYGVKD.

The chain employs TRBV29-1 and TRBJ1-1; 9 bases match TRBD1. The CDR3 has 12 residues. Germline loops: CDR1 SQVTM, CDR2 ANQGSEA. The trim removed 7 bases at V and 4 bases at J, leaving 4 bases unmatched. CDR3 DNA sequence: TGCAGCGAGGGACAGGGAGGCACTGAAGCTTTCTTT. It codes for CSEGQGGTEAFF.

The rearrangement uses TRBV4-1 and TRBJ1-1; D gene ambiguous. Germline loops: CDR1 MGHRA, CDR2 YSYEKL. This CDR3 is built from 15 residues. V dropped 4 bases and J dropped 1 base, with 13 bases sitting between them. This CDR3 is CASSRQYQANTEAFF. For the CDR3, the DNA is TGCGCCAGCAGCCGACAATACCAGGCGAACACTGAAGCTTTCTTT.

J is TRBJ2-3 and V is TRBV7-2; 7 positions match TRBD2. Germline V gene lookup returns CDR1 SGHTA and CDR2 FQGNSA. Trimming at V came to 5 bases and at J to 8 bases, leaving 16 bases not matched to a gene. This CDR3 region has 16 residues. CDR3 sequence: CASSPRTRVSFGTQYF. The CDR3 nucleotides read TGTGCCAGCAGCCCGAGGACTAGGGTATCGTTCGGTACGCAGTATTTT.

The chain joins TRBV12-3 or TRBV12-4 to TRBJ2-6, with D possibly TRBD1 on 5 matching bases. Trimming shortened V by 6 bases and J by 1 base, and 10 bases separated the two germline ends. The CDR3 has 15 residues. CDR3 residues: CASRQAGSGANVLTF. Here the CDR3 DNA reads TGTGCCAGCAGGCAAGCAGGGTCTGGGGCCAACGTCCTGACTTTC.

The chain uses TRBV20-1 and TRBJ1-6, with 9 bases aligning to TRBD1. After removal of 2 bases from V and 8 bases from J, the junction contained 4 bases not matched to a gene. The germline V gene has CDR1 DFQATT and CDR2 SNEGSKA (reference sequence). The CDR3 has 14 residues. As DNA, the CDR3 is TGCAGTGCTAGAACCGGGACAGGGTATTCACCCCTCCACTTT. It is translated as CSARTGTGYSPLHF.

The chain carries TRBV10-3 and TRBJ1-3; D might be TRBD1 (6 bases). CDR3 length: 17 amino acids. V lost 0 bases to trimming and J lost 4 bases, with 16 bases between them. Germline CDR1 and CDR2: ENHRY and SYGVKD. This CDR3 is CAISESGHAGSGNTIYF. The CDR3 coding sequence is TGTGCCATCAGTGAGTCGGGACACGCTGGCTCCGGAAACACCATATATTTT.